One sample yielded the 4 T cell receptor beta chains listed below, sequenced in a study of human T cells and chemical hapten exposure. The time point is: patch test 1, 2 weeks after DPC sensitization. The treatment here: therapeutic diphenylcyclopropenone sensitization with weekly scalp DPC. From whole blood left unfractionated, total RNA was extracted. TCRdb fed the RACE reads into MiXCR, producing one record per CDR3 protein. Of some 53,000 distinct CDR3 sequences detected, 11% appear once; the ten largest clones hold less than 2%. The input for sequencing was whole blood, taken in connection with sensitization to the hapten diphenylcyclopropenone (DPC). The receptors shown here come from a woman aged 40 to 50 with alopecia areata. Some clones in this sample may be carry-over from other donors' samples.

This clonotype was found many times. The V gene is TRBV10-3, the J gene TRBJ1-1, with D maybe TRBD1 (6 bases). Germline CDR1 ENHRY, CDR2 SYGVKD. The germline V and J ends were trimmed by 6 bases and 0 bases, with 11 bases remaining between them. The CDR3 contains 14 residues. The CDR3 reads CAIRKQGLNTEAFF. The CDR3 nucleotides are TGTGCCATCAGGAAACAGGGATTGAACACTGAAGCTTTCTTT.

Of note for this clonotype: A much larger clonotype is one base distant, so this may be a read error. The chain has TRBV29-1 and TRBJ2-6; D possibly corresponds to TRBD1 (5 bases). This CDR3 is 14 amino acids long. Germline CDR1 reads SQVTM; CDR2 reads ANQGSEA. In nucleotides, the CDR3 is TGCAGCGTTGGGACAACTTCGGGCGTCAACATCCTGACTTTC. It codes for CSVGTTSGVNILTF.

In its sample, this clonotype was seen once. V usage is TRBV18 and J usage is TRBJ1-6; D not certain. Trimming stripped 6 bases from V and 10 bases from J, with 13 bases between. This CDR3 is built from 13 residues. The germline CDR1 and CDR2 sequences are KGHSH and LQKENI. For the CDR3, the DNA is TGTGCCAGCTCCCTCCGGCAGGACTCACCCCTCCACTTT. Its protein is CASSLRQDSPLHF.

The V gene is TRBV29-1, the J gene TRBJ2-7; the D gene could be TRBD1 or TRBD2 (5 bases each). V gave up 6 bases and J gave up 9 bases, with 24 bases separating them. Germline CDR1 reads SQVTM; CDR2 reads ANQGSEA. The CDR3 runs 14 residues. For the CDR3, the DNA is TGCAGCGTCGCTGCTGGGGACCTTCTTGAGAGGCAGTACTTC. This codes for CSVAAGDLLERQYF.